The 2 T cell receptor beta chains reported below all come from one sample, sequenced in a study of spatial heterogeneity in lung cancer. Time point noted: sample taken at primary tumor resection. Whole RNA came from tumor, nontumor lung or frozen PBMC and was sequenced without being sorted. MiXCR, run by TCRdb on the 5' RACE reads, gives a single entry per CDR3 protein. The repertoire has around 3,900 distinct CDR3 sequences, around 9.6% of them found once; the top ten carry 46%. Sequences were derived from PBMCs, sampled at surgery. Receptors were obtained from a male donor with early-stage non-small cell lung cancer.

This clonotype was detected ten times or more. The chain employs TRBV27 and TRBJ2-3, with D possibly matching TRBD1 (6 bases). V was clipped by 2 bases and J by 5 bases, with 14 bases between them. This CDR3 is built from 15 residues. Per germline, CDR1 MNHEY and CDR2 SMNVEV (reference sequence). The CDR3 loop is CASSLDYRAGDTQYF. The CDR3 nucleotides read TGTGCCAGCAGTTTAGATTACAGGGCGGGAGATACGCAGTATTTT.

The chain couples TRBV12-3 or TRBV12-4 to TRBJ1-1, with TRBD1 as a possible D gene (6 bases). V gave up 5 bases and J gave up 3 bases, with 19 bases separating them. The CDR3 spans 16 residues. CDR3 residues: CASSLLRWGLDTEAFF. DNA for the CDR3: TGTGCCAGCAGTCTCCTCCGGTGGGGGCTGGACACTGAAGCTTTCTTT.